This TCR beta chain comes out of a study of molecular identifiers for immune sequencing clone quantification. General study findings and limits: Spiked Jurkat TCR RNA equivalent to one cell reportedly surfaced among some 1 million naive cells. Clones with over 20 RNA copies captured over 98% of effector molecules but under 1% of naive ones.

Germline V gene lookup returns CDR1 MDHEN and CDR2 SYDVKM. CDR3 length: 17 amino acids. The germline V and J ends were trimmed by 2 bases and 4 bases, with 20 bases remaining between them. Making the bulk TCR libraries relied on previously described methods and listed TCR primers. Using its own MiXCR run on the PCR reads, TCRdb lists one record per CDR3 protein. The sample records 97,000 or so distinct CDR3 sequences, about 35% being singletons. Sorted cells numbering roughly 19,000 to 1,000,000, with 10%, 30% or 50% RNA, yielded the naive CD8 libraries. To note about this clonotype: Its matching antigen is unknown.

This chain uses TRBV28 with TRBJ2-5; unclear D gene. The material sequenced was naive CD8+ T cells from blood, with Jurkat cell RNA spiked in. Described subset: FACS-sorted CD8+CD4-CCR7+CD45RA+ naive T cells. The TCR sequence derives from a human donor in good health. Some libraries in this study had Jurkat cell RNA spiked in. This CDR3 is CASSLIVDRDLGETQYF. CDR3 bases: TGTGCCAGCAGTTTAATAGTAGACCGCGATTTGGGAGAGACCCAGTACTTC.